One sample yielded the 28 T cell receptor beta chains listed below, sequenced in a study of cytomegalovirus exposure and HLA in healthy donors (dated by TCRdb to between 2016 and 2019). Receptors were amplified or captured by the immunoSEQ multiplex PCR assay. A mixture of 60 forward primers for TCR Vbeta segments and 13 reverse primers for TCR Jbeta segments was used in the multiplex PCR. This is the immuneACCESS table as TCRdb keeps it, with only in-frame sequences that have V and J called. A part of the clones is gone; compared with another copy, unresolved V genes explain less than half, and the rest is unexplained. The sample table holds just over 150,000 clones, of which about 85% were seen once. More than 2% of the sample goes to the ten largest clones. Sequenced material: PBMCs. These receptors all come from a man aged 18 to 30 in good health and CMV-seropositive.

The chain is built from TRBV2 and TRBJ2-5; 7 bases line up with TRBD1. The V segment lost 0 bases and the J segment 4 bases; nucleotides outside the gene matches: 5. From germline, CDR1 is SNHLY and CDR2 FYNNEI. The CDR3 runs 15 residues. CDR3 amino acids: CASSEAAAGGETQYF. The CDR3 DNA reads TGTGCCAGCAGTGAAGCGGCGGCAGGGGGAGAGACCCAGTACTTC.

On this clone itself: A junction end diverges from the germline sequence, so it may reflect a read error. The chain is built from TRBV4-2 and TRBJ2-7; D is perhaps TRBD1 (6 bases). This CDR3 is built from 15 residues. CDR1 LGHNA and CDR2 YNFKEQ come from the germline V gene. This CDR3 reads CASSQERGTSFEQYF. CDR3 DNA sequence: TGTGCCAGCAGCCAAGAAAGGGGGACATCCTTCGAGCAGTACTTC.

CDR3 in DNA: TGCAGCGCACTGACAGGGGGCACTGGAAACACCATATATTTT. This translates into CSALTGGTGNTIYF. The chain has TRBV29-1 and TRBJ1-3, with 10 bases lining up with TRBD1. Germline assignment: CDR1 SQVTM and CDR2 ANQGSEA. Germline trimming cut 7 bases from V and 2 bases from J; bases unmatched to any gene: 5. The CDR3 contains 14 residues.

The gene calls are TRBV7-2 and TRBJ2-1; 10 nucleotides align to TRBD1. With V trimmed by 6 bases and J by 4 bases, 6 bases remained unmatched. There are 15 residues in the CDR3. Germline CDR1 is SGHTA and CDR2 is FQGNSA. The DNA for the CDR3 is TGTGCCAGCAGGGGGGACAGGGGAGGGTACAATGAGCAGTTCTTC. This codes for CASRGDRGGYNEQFF.

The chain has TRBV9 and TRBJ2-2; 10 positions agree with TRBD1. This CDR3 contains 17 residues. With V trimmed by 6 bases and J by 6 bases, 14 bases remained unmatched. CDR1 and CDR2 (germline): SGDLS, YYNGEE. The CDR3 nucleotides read TGTGCCAGCAACTCAAACCGGGACAGGGGTTGGGCCGGGGAGCTGTTTTTT. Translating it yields CASNSNRDRGWAGELFF.

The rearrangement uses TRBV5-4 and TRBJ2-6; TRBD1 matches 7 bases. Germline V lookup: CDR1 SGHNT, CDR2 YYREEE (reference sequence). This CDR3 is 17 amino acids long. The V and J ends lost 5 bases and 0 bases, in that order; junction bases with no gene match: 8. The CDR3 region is CASREQGLGSGANVLTF. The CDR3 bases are TGTGCCAGCAGAGAACAGGGGCTCGGCTCTGGGGCCAACGTCCTGACTTTC.

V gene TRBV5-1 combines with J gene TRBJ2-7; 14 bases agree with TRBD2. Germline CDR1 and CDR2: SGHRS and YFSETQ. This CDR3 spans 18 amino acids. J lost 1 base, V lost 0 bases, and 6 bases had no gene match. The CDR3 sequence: CASSLAPGLAGVSYEQYF. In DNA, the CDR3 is TGCGCCAGCAGCTTGGCCCCGGGACTAGCGGGGGTGTCCTACGAGCAGTACTTC. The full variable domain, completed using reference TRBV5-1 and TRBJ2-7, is KAGVTQTPRYLIKTRGQQVTLSCSPISGHRSVSWYQQTPGQGLQFLFEYFSETQRNKGNFPGRFSGRQFSNSRSEMNVSTLELGDSALYLCASSLAPGLAGVSYEQYFGPGTRLTVT.

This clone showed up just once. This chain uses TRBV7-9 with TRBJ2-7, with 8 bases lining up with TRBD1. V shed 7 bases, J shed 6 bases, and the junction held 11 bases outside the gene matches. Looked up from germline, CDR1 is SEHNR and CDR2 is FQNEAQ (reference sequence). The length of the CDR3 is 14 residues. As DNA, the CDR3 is TGTGCCAGCACCAGGACAGGGAGAGGATCCGAGCAGTACTTC. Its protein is CASTRTGRGSEQYF.

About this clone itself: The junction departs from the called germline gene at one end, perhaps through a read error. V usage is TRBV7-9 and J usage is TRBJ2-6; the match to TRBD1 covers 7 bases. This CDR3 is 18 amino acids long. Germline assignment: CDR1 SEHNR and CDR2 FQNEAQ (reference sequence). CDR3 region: CASSPGQAESSGANGLTF. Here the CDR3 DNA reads TGTGCCAGCAGCCCAGGACAGGCCGAGAGCTCTGGGGCCAACGGCCTGACTTTC.

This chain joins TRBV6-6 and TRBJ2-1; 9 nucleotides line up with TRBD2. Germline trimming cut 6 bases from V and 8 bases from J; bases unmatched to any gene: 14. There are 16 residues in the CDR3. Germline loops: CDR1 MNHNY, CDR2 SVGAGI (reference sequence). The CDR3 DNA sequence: TGTGCCAGCAGCCCCAACCGGGCGGGGGGGCGGGATGAGCAGTTCTTC. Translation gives CASSPNRAGGRDEQFF.

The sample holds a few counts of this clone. This CDR3 is CASSFLGPTSGGIETQYF. CDR3 sequence (DNA): TGTGCCAGCAGCTTTCTCGGCCCGACTAGCGGGGGGATTGAAACGCAGTATTTT. The rearrangement joins TRBV7-3 to TRBJ2-3; TRBD2 matches 13 bases. This CDR3 has 18 amino acids. The germline V gene encodes CDR1 SGHTA and CDR2 FQGTGA. With 3 bases clipped from V and 9 bases from J, the junction kept 15 bases outside the gene matches.

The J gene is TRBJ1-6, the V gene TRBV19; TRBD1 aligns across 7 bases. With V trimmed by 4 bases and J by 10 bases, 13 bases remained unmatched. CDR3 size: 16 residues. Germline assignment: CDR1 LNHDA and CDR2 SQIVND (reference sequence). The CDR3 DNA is TGTGCCAGTAGTAGCTCACCTCAGGGGGAAGGCTCACCCCTCCACTTT. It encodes CASSSSPQGEGSPLHF.

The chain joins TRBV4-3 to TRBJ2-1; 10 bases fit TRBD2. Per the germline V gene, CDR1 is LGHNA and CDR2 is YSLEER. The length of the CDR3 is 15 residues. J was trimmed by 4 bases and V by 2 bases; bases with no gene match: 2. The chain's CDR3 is CASSQSGGAYNEQFF. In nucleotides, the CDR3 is TGCGCCAGCAGCCAAAGCGGGGGGGCTTACAATGAGCAGTTCTTC.

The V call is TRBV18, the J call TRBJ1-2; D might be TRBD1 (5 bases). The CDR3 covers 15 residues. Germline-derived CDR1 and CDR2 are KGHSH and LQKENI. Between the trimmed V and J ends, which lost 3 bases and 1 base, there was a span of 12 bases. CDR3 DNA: TGTGCCAGCTCACCCGCCGGGGGAGGTAACTATGGCTACACCTTC. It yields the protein CASSPAGGGNYGYTF.

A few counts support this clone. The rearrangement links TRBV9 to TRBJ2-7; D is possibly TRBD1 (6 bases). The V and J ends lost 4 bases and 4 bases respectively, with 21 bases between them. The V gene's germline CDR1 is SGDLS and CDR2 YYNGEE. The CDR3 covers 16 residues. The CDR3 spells CASSSTVGQFVYEQYF. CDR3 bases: TGTGCCAGCAGCTCTACGGTCGGACAGTTTGTGTACGAGCAGTACTTC.

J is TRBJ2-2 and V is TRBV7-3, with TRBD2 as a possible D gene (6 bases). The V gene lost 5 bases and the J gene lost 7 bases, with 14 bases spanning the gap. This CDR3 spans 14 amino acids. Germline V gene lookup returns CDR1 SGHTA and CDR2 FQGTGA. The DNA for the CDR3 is TGTGCCAGCAGCCAAGGAGGGTTAGGCGGGGAGCTGTTTTTT. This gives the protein CASSQGGLGGELFF.

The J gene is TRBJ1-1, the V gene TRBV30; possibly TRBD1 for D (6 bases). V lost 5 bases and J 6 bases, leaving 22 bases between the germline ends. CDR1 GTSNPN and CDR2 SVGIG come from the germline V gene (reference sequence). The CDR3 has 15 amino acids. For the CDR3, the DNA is TGTGCCTGGGGTGGGACATACCCTTGGATCCCTGAAGCTTTCTTT. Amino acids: CAWGGTYPWIPEAFF.

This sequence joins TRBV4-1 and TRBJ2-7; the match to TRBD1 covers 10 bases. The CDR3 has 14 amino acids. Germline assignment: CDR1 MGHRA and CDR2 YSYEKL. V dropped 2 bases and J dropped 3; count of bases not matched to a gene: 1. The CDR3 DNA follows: TGCGCCAGCAGCCAACGGGACAGGGGCTACGAGCAGTACTTC. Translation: CASSQRDRGYEQYF.

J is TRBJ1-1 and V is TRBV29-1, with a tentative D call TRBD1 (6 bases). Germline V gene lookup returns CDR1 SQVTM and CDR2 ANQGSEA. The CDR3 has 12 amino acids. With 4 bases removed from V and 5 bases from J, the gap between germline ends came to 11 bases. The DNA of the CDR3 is TGCAGCGTTGGGGGGGGGCGGACTGAAGCTTTCTTT. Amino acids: CSVGGGRTEAFF.

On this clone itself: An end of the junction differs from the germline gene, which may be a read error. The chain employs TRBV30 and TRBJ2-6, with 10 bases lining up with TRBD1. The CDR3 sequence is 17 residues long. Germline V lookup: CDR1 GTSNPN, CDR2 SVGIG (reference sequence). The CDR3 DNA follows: TGTGCCTGGGTCGGGGGGGGACAGGGGTCTGGGGCCAACGGCCTGACTTTC. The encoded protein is CAWVGGGQGSGANGLTF.

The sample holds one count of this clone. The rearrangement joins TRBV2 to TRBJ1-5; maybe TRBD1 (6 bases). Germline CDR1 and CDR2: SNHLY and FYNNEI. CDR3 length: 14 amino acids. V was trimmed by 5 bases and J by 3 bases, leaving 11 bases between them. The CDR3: CASSTGSNNQPQHF. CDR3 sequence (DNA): TGTGCCAGCAGTACAGGGAGTAACAATCAGCCCCAGCATTTT.

In nucleotides, the CDR3 is TGCGCCAGCAGCCAAGATAGAGGGACAGGTCCGGAAGCTTTCTTT. Its translation is CASSQDRGTGPEAFF. V is TRBV4-3 and J is TRBJ1-1; 8 nucleotides agree with TRBD1. V lost 0 bases and J lost 8; bases outside the gene matches: 8. CDR3 size: 15 residues. Germline V CDR1 and CDR2: LGHNA, YSLEER.

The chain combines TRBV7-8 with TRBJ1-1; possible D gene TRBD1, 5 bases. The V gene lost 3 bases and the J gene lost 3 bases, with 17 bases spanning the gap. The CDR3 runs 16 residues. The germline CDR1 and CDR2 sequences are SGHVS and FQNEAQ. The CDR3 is CASSLQAGGGYTEAFF. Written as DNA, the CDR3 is TGTGCCAGCAGCTTGCAGGCCGGGGGTGGGTACACTGAAGCTTTCTTT.

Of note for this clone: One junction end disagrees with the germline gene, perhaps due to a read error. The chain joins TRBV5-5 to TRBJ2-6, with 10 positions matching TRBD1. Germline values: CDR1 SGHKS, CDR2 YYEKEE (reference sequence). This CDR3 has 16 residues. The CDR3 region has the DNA TGTGCCAGCATTAGGGACAGGGGTTCTGGGGCCAACGGCCTGACTTTC. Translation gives CASIRDRGSGANGLTF.

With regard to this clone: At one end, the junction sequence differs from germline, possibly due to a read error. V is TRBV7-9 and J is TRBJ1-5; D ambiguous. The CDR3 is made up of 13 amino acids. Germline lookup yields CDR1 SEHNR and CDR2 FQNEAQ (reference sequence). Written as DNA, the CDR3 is TGTTCCAGCAGCTTGTCTCGCGGCCAGCCCCAGCATTTT. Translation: CSSSLSRGQPQHF. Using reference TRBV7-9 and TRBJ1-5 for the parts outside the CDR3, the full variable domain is DTGVSQNPRHKITKRGQNVTFRCDPISEHNRLYWYRQTLGQGPEFLTYFQNEAQLEKSRLLSDRFSAERPKGSFSTLEIQRTEQGDSAMYLCSSSLSRGQPQHFGDGTRLSIL.

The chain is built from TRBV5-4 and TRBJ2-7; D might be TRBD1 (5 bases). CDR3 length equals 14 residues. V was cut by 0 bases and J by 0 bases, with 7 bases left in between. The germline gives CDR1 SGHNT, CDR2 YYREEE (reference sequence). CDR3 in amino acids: CASSLGRDSYEQYF. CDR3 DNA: TGTGCCAGCAGCTTGGGCAGGGACTCCTACGAGCAGTACTTC.

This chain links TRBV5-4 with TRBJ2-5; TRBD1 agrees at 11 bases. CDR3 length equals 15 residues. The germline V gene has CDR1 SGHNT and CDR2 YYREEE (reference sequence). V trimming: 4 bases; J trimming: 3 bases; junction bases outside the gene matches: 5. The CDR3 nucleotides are TGTGCCAGCAGCAGGCCGGGACAGGGGGAAGAGACCCAGTACTTC. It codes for CASSRPGQGEETQYF.

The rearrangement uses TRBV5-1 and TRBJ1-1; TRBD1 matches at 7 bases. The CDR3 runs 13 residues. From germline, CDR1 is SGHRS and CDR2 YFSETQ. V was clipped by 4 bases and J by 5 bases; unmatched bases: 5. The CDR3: CASSPGGGTEAFF. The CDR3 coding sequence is TGCGCCAGCAGCCCAGGGGGAGGAACTGAAGCTTTCTTT.